This T cell receptor beta chain was sequenced during a study of PD-L1 blockade in urothelial cancer (dated 2017 in TCRdb). Background on the whole study: Therapy was started in about 2014 for all patients, and atezolizumab 1,200 mg was administered intravenously every 3 weeks. About 85% of the 29 patients were males with bladder-origin urothelial cancer, and about 65% of the 29 reported a prior smoking history. An ECOG performance status of 0 or 1 was recorded for the patients, and 0 to 3 prior chemotherapy regimens had been received by the patients. Blood samples were analyzed at two time points: 3 weeks after treatment start (second dose) and 6 weeks after treatment start. A median of roughly 140,000 T cells and 85,000 or so unique TCRs was obtained from blood samples, and a median clonality of approximately 0.08 was observed. The study, an exploratory multi-omic analysis, examined somatic, immune and clinical correlates of response to PD-L1 blockade with atezolizumab in urothelial cancer. Pretreatment tumor samples and matched peripheral blood, collected serially before and after atezolizumab treatment, underwent TCR sequencing. Durable clinical benefit meant progression-free survival longer than 6 months, and TCR features were also tested against progression-free and overall survival. In the same patients, whole exome sequencing and RNA sequencing of pretreatment tumors were performed in addition to TCR sequencing. About 10 patients reached durable clinical benefit, while fewer than 25 patients did not. Some 30 patients had pretreatment blood TCR-seq, about 24 had at least one posttreatment blood collection, and about 24 had tumor TCR-seq. The paper's findings and limits, for the study overall: Improved progression-free and overall survival was associated with having pretreatment peripheral blood TCR clonality below the median. Small sample size (n ≈ 29) and many exploratory analyses mean the results are intended to be hypothesis-generating. Patients with durable benefit showed greater expansion of tumor-associated TCR clones in peripheral blood 3 weeks after starting treatment (n of about 20, p = 0.022).

V is shortened by 6 bases, J by 3 bases, and the region joining them spans 11 bases. The CDR3 has 13 amino acids, counting the end cysteine and phenylalanine. Only CDR3 DNA remains: 39 bases, in frame from the first base. The germline V gene (reference sequence) gives CDR1 as MNHNY and CDR2 as SVGAGI. The cohort comprised roughly 30 patients with locally advanced or metastatic urothelial carcinoma treated at Memorial Sloan Kettering on a trial protocol. Peripheral blood mononuclear cells were collected from each patient pretreatment and during treatment, giving between 1 and 8 total time points per patient. The Qiagen DNeasy Blood extraction kit was used to purify genomic DNA from total PBMCs and from tumor samples. PBMCs were collected pretreatment and during treatment, and were isolated and stored as previously described. Notes on this clone: This receptor's antigen is unknown. No clone much larger than this one lies a single base away; base qualities are absent.

Synthetic TCR analog templates were spiked into each PCR to estimate absolute template abundance from read counts. The immunoSEQ assay was used to amplify TCRbeta CDR3 regions from genomic DNA with bias-controlled V and J gene primers. Rearranged TCRbeta segments were sequenced at approximately 20X coverage. Per the source publication's procedure: Sequencing errors were corrected by clustering and CDR3s were annotated against IMGT to assign V, D and J genes. Downstream analyses used only productive TCRbeta rearrangements and left out out-of-frame or stop-codon sequences. To compute clonality, Shannon entropy was normalized by the log of the number of unique productive sequences and then subtracted from one. Fisher's exact test with Benjamini-Hochberg correction, at a threshold of adjusted p below 0.01, was used to find clones that differed between time points or between blood and tumor. Sourced from immuneACCESS, this table was stored by TCRdb with only in-frame sequences that have V and J called. A share of the clones is absent; for the studies checked, an unresolved V gene accounts for under half, and the remainder has no known explanation. V and J calls and clone size come straight from that table; D and trimming were deduced from the DNA. Counted in this sample were approximately 100,000 clones; around 90% of them appeared once. The ten largest clones add up to 0.7% to 0.95% of the sample.

The receptor comes from a woman of 80 years or more with urothelial cancer. The rearrangement joined TRBV6-6 to TRBJ2-5, with the identity of the D gene unclear. This sample comprised PBMCs, obtained around atezolizumab (anti-PD-L1) treatment. In nucleotides, the sequence is TGTGCCAGCAGCCGAGCTGGTGAAGAGACCCAGTACTTC. Protein translation: CASSRAGEETQYF.